This T cell receptor (beta chain) was documented in a study of blood T cell repertoires in COVID-19. Original handling: Amplification from reference gene primers served as the basis for estimated nucleated cell counts. Sequencing used immunoSEQ multiplex PCR; TCRdb keeps in-frame clones, though not all of them. V and J calls and clone size are copied from that table; D and trimming were computed from the DNA. The sample lists 100,000 to 150,000 clones, around 80% occurring once. Sample: peripheral blood. The clonotype comes from a man in his forties with active or convalescent COVID-19.

The CDR3 protein is CASSPGRTGYQPQHF. The CDR3 DNA follows: TGTGCCAGCAGCCCCGGGAGGACAGGGTATCAGCCCCAGCATTTT. The rearrangement joins TRBV4-2 to TRBJ1-5; TRBD1 aligns across 8 bases. Germline CDR1 and CDR2: LGHNA and YNFKEQ. Trimming cost V 4 bases and J 5 bases; bases outside gene matches: 7. There are 15 residues in the CDR3.